This T cell receptor (beta chain) was captured by sequencing in a study of cytomegalovirus exposure and HLA in healthy donors. The germline CDR1 and CDR2 sequences are MNHNS and SASEGT. J lost 0 bases, V lost 7 bases, and 4 bases had no gene match. This CDR3 is built from 15 residues. The study ran its PCR with 60 Vbeta and 13 Jbeta primers. The method was immunoSEQ multiplex PCR; TCRdb's version includes in-frame clones alone and lacks a portion of them. The sample comprises 180,000 or so clones, around 80% of which are singletons, and around 1.5% rests with the top ten. The clonotype comes from a man aged 18 to 30 in good health and CMV-seronegative. Sequencing was performed on PBMCs. The chain is built from TRBV6-1 and TRBJ2-7; TRBD2 aligns across 12 bases. The CDR3 region is CASTVTSGSSYEQYF. The CDR3 region has the DNA TGTGCCAGCACCGTGACTAGCGGGAGCTCCTACGAGCAGTACTTC.